Presented here are 16 T cell receptor beta chains from one specimen sequenced in a study of blood T cell repertoires in COVID-19 (dated by TCRdb to the early 2020s). Library creation used the immunoSEQ multiplex PCR assay. Entries here come from immuneACCESS through TCRdb and include only in-frame sequences with V and J called. Some clones fail to appear in such tables; in the studies checked, an unresolved V gene covers under half of the shortfall, and the cause of the remainder is unknown. Here the sample has tens of thousands of clones; roughly 88% occur a single time. Approximately 3% of the sample is in the top ten clones. The sample comprised peripheral blood. The receptor set was obtained from an elderly woman with COVID-19, enrolled during active disease.

There are a few counts of this clone. This chain uses TRBV2 with TRBJ1-6; unclear D gene. The germline gives CDR1 SNHLY, CDR2 FYNNEI. V lost 2 bases and J 0 bases, leaving 8 bases between the germline ends. The CDR3 runs to 16 residues. CDR3 coding DNA: TGTGCCAGCAGTGAATCGTCGAGCTCCTATAATTCACCCCTCCACTTT. Translating it yields CASSESSSSYNSPLHF. Combining the CDR3 with reference TRBV2 and TRBJ1-6 gives the whole variable domain EPEVTQTPSHQVTQMGQEVILRCVPISNHLYFYWYRQILGQKVEFLVSFYNNEISEKSEIFDDQFSVERPDGSNFTLKIRSTKLEDSAMYFCASSESSSSYNSPLHFGNGTRLTVT.

The chain is built from TRBV20-1 and TRBJ1-2, with a possible D match to TRBD1 (6 bases). Trimming left V 5 bases short and J 8 bases short, with 12 bases between. This CDR3 is 11 amino acids long. Germline CDR1 DFQATT, CDR2 SNEGSKA (reference sequence). CDR3 region: CSAGYRDGYTF. CDR3 DNA sequence: TGCAGTGCTGGTTACAGGGACGGCTACACCTTC.

The chain uses TRBV5-1 and TRBJ2-1, with 7 bases that match TRBD1. V trimming: 7 bases; J trimming: 5 bases; junction bases outside the gene matches: 9. The CDR3 length is 14 residues. Germline values: CDR1 SGHRS, CDR2 YFSETQ. The CDR3 loop reads CASQTGTANNEQFF. For the CDR3, the DNA is TGCGCCAGCCAAACTGGGACAGCTAACAATGAGCAGTTCTTC.

The chain carries TRBV25-1 and TRBJ1-2, with 8 bases aligning to TRBD1. V was clipped by 8 bases and J by 2 bases; unmatched bases: 7. Germline CDR1 MGHDK, CDR2 SYGVNS. The CDR3 is 14 amino acids. The DNA for the CDR3 is TGTGCCAGCGGGAATGACAGGGGAAACTATGGCTACACCTTC. This encodes CASGNDRGNYGYTF.

The rearrangement joins TRBV15 to TRBJ1-3, with 11 nucleotides matching TRBD1. Germline V lookup: CDR1 LNHNV, CDR2 YYDKDF (reference sequence). The CDR3 has 16 residues. V lost 3 bases and J lost 9; bases outside the gene matches: 10. This CDR3 reads CATSRKRGTGGSTIYF. DNA for the CDR3: TGTGCCACCAGCAGGAAACGCGGGACAGGGGGGAGCACCATATATTTT.

This sequence joins TRBV9 and TRBJ2-5; 10 bases are shared with TRBD2. This CDR3 has 15 amino acids. Germline trimming cut 2 bases from V and 5 bases from J; bases unmatched to any gene: 6. Per the germline V gene, CDR1 is SGDLS and CDR2 is YYNGEE. CDR3 amino acids: CASSVERGGRETQYF. The CDR3 DNA is TGTGCCAGCAGCGTGGAGCGGGGGGGCCGTGAGACCCAGTACTTC.

The gene calls are TRBV4-2 and TRBJ2-3; 10 bases are a match to TRBD2. CDR3 length equals 16 residues. The germline CDR1 and CDR2 sequences are LGHNA and YNFKEQ. Losses at the gene ends were 4 bases for V and 4 bases for J; bases not matched to a gene: 8. The CDR3 spells CASSRATSGSADTQYF. In DNA form, the CDR3 reads TGTGCCAGCAGCCGAGCGACTAGCGGGTCGGCAGATACGCAGTATTTT.

This rearrangement joins TRBV6-5 to TRBJ1-4; 9 nucleotides match TRBD1. V was clipped by 4 bases and J by 8 bases; unmatched bases: 8. There are 15 residues in the CDR3. Germline V CDR1 and CDR2: MNHEY, SVGAGI. The CDR3 bases are TGTGCCAGCAGTTCCTTGACAGGGGGACTGGAAAAACTGTTTTTT. It yields the protein CASSSLTGGLEKLFF.

The V and J genes are TRBV6-2 or TRBV6-3 and TRBJ2-1, with 13 bases matching TRBD2. J was trimmed by 8 bases and V by 0 bases; bases with no gene match: 7. The CDR3 has 17 amino acids. Germline CDR1 is MNHEY and CDR2 is SVGEGT. The CDR3 sequence is CASSYSRGLAGRHEQFF. The CDR3 DNA is TGTGCCAGCAGTTACTCTAGGGGACTAGCGGGACGTCATGAGCAGTTCTTC.

This clone was picked up a small number of times. In DNA, the CDR3 is TGTGCCAGCAGCGTAGGGACAGGGGGGCAGACATCCTACAATGAGCAGTTCTTC. Amino acids: CASSVGTGGQTSYNEQFF. V usage is TRBV9 and J usage is TRBJ2-1; the match to TRBD1 covers 10 bases. This CDR3 has 18 residues. The V segment lost 0 bases and the J segment 1 base; nucleotides outside the gene matches: 7. From germline, CDR1 is SGDLS and CDR2 YYNGEE. The complete variable domain, with remaining parts taken from reference TRBV9 and TRBJ2-1, reads DSGVTQTPKHLITATGQRVTLRCSPRSGDLSVYWYQQSLDQGLQFLIQYYNGEERAKGNILERFSAQQFPDLHSELNLSSLELGDSALYFCASSVGTGGQTSYNEQFFGPGTRLTVL.

The chain links TRBV2 to TRBJ2-7; possible D gene TRBD1, 6 bases. CDR1 SNHLY and CDR2 FYNNEI come from the germline V gene. V was trimmed by 7 bases and J by 3 bases, leaving 16 bases between them. This CDR3 has 14 residues. CDR3 DNA sequence: TGTGCCAGCAAGCAGGGGTCGGAGTTCTACGAGCAGTACTTC. It translates to CASKQGSEFYEQYF.

This clone occurred a few times. The V and J genes are TRBV2 and TRBJ1-2; possible D gene TRBD1, 6 bases. Trimming took 4 bases from V and 6 from J, leaving 12 bases between them. Germline V gives CDR1 SNHLY, CDR2 FYNNEI. The CDR3 totals 13 residues. CDR3 sequence reads: CASSVVQGHGYTF. The DNA of the CDR3 is TGTGCCAGCAGTGTGGTACAGGGCCATGGCTACACCTTC.

This clone was seen a single time. CDR3 region: CASRIGGNQPQHF. The CDR3 nucleotides are TGTGCCAGCAGGATCGGGGGGAATCAGCCCCAGCATTTT. The chain couples TRBV12-3 or TRBV12-4 to TRBJ1-5; D possibly corresponds to TRBD1 (5 bases). The CDR3 extends over 13 amino acids. Trimming shortened V by 6 bases and J by 4 bases, and 10 bases separated the two germline ends.

The DNA of the CDR3 is TGCGCCAGCAGCCAAGACCCTTTGAACACTGAAGCTTTCTTT. Amino acids: CASSQDPLNTEAFF. This chain links TRBV4-1 with TRBJ1-1, with D unclear. From germline, CDR1 is MGHRA and CDR2 YSYEKL. The germline V and J ends were trimmed by 0 bases and 0 bases, with 5 bases remaining between them. The CDR3 sequence is 14 residues long.

This chain uses TRBV5-4 with TRBJ2-3, with 9 bases that match TRBD2. J lost 3 bases, V lost 4 bases, and 6 bases had no gene match. The CDR3 consists of 15 residues. Germline loops: CDR1 SGHNT, CDR2 YYREEE (reference sequence). CDR3 amino acids: CASSRGLALTDTQYF. CDR3 in DNA: TGTGCCAGCAGCCGAGGACTAGCGTTGACAGATACGCAGTATTTT.

The chain combines TRBV6-2 or TRBV6-3 with TRBJ2-7; tentative D call: TRBD1 (6 bases). The V gene lost 2 bases and the J gene lost 0 bases, with 8 bases spanning the gap. CDR1 is MNHEY and CDR2 is SVGEGT in the germline V gene. The CDR3 runs to 14 residues. CDR3 DNA sequence: TGTGCCAGCAGTTACCCCAGGGGCTCCTACGAGCAGTACTTC. It is translated as CASSYPRGSYEQYF.